The 8 T cell receptor beta chains in this list originate from one sample, sequenced in a study of low-dose radiotherapy and immunotherapy resistance in tumors. Time point noted: before trial treatment. With TRAV- and TRBV-specific primers, first-strand cDNA was made, covering the alpha and beta chains. For amplifying TCRs, the PCR ran for roughly 20 cycles with Phusion, which was used together with a constant-region primer and the adapter on the V primers. TCRdb independently ran MiXCR on the reads; one entry per CDR3 protein. The sample has more than 50,000 distinct CDR3 sequences, less than 25% seen once; the top ten hold 5.5% to 6%. This specimen consisted of PBMCs, obtained before treatment. The receptors stem from a male donor with prostate cancer.

This rearrangement joins TRBV6-2 or TRBV6-3 to TRBJ1-1; D remains unclear. The CDR3 has 14 residues. Trimming left V 7 bases short and J 5 bases short, with 17 bases between. Germline V gives CDR1 MNHEY, CDR2 SVGEGT. The CDR3 DNA sequence: TGTGCCAGCACGGGAAAGGCTTCCGAGACTGAAGCTTTCTTT. Encoded protein: CASTGKASETEAFF.

About this clonotype: A read error may explain this, as a much larger clone is one base away. This chain joins TRBV7-6 and TRBJ2-5, with D possibly TRBD2 on 5 matching bases. Germline CDR1 reads SGHVS; CDR2 reads FNYEAQ. This CDR3 is built from 13 residues. CDR3 residues: CVSSARVVETQYF. The CDR3 nucleotides read TGTGTCAGCAGCGCGCGGGTGGTGGAGACCCAGTACTTC.

The chain carries TRBV6-5 and TRBJ1-1; 9 nucleotides align to TRBD1. The CDR3 has 17 amino acids. Trimming at V came to 5 bases and at J to 7 bases, leaving 17 bases not matched to a gene. Germline V gene data show CDR1 as MNHEY and CDR2 as SVGAGI. CDR3 amino acids: CASSPRGSGQGLGEAFF. CDR3 sequence (DNA): TGTGCCAGCAGTCCTAGGGGGAGTGGACAGGGGTTGGGTGAAGCTTTCTTT.

The sample holds many counts of this clonotype. The genes are TRBV9 and TRBJ1-3; D call uncertain. V was clipped by 4 bases and J by 1 base, with 9 bases between them. CDR3 size: 14 residues. Germline CDR1 reads SGDLS; CDR2 reads YYNGEE. CDR3 sequence: CASSTPRSGNTIYF. For the CDR3, the DNA is TGTGCCAGCAGCACCCCTAGGTCTGGAAACACCATATATTTT.

The J gene is TRBJ2-3, the V gene TRBV6-6, with unresolved D. The CDR3 is 12 residues long. Germline loops: CDR1 MNHNY, CDR2 SVGAGI (reference sequence). V was pared by 6 bases and J by 4 bases, with 8 bases between. Written as DNA, the CDR3 is TGTGCCAGCAGCCCTCTCCCAGATACGCAGTATTTT. Residues: CASSPLPDTQYF.

This clonotype was found many times. V gene TRBV20-1 combines with J gene TRBJ1-2; 10 positions match TRBD1. This CDR3 comprises 16 residues. Germline V gives CDR1 DFQATT, CDR2 SNEGSKA (reference sequence). Trimming cost V 5 bases and J 4 bases; bases outside gene matches: 13. The CDR3 DNA reads as TGCAGTGCTCCCGGGACAGGGGTTTTTTGGGGCTATGGCTACACCTTC. Translated: CSAPGTGVFWGYGYTF.

The V and J genes are TRBV20-1 and TRBJ2-5, with 8 bases that match TRBD2. CDR1 is DFQATT and CDR2 is SNEGSKA in the germline V gene (reference sequence). The CDR3 is 14 residues long. The ends lost 6 bases at V and 4 bases at J; junction bases unmatched: 10. CDR3 nucleotide sequence: TGCAGTGCGGACTCCGGGGGGGCGGTAGAGACCCAGTACTTC. The encoded protein is CSADSGGAVETQYF.

This clonotype has only a few counts. The DNA of the CDR3 is TGTGCCAGCAGCAAGACAGGGGTCATCGCTGAAGCTTTCTTT. This sequence encodes CASSKTGVIAEAFF. The chain recombines TRBV11-2 with TRBJ1-1, with 8 bases that match TRBD1. V gave up 5 bases and J gave up 6 bases; unmatched junction bases: 8. This CDR3 is 14 amino acids long. CDR1 SGHAT and CDR2 FQNNGV come from the germline V gene.